This T cell receptor beta chain is drawn from a study of T cell clonality in common variable immunodeficiency. Study-level points and caveats: Compared with controls, CVID subjects had fewer shared TCRbeta clones.

From germline, CDR1 is DFQATT and CDR2 SNEGSKA (reference sequence). The CDR3 runs 12 residues. V lost 6 bases and J lost 6; bases outside the gene matches: 5. CVID and control samples used equivalent genomic DNA input. Only in-frame clones appear in the TCRdb table, and some are missing; sequencing was by immunoSEQ multiplex PCR. The table lists about 42,000 clones, with no singletons. This clone was counted at least ten times. Its target is not known. The read ends 3 residues early relative to the CDR3; the germline J gene fills the gap. The origin of this receptor is a person aged 18 to 75 in good health. Sequencing used peripheral blood mononuclear cells. The chain carries TRBV20-1 and TRBJ2-7, with 10 bases that match TRBD1. CDR3 sequence reads: CSAGTGAGEQYF. The sequenced CDR3 bases are TGCAGTGCGGGGACAGGGGCGGGCGAG.